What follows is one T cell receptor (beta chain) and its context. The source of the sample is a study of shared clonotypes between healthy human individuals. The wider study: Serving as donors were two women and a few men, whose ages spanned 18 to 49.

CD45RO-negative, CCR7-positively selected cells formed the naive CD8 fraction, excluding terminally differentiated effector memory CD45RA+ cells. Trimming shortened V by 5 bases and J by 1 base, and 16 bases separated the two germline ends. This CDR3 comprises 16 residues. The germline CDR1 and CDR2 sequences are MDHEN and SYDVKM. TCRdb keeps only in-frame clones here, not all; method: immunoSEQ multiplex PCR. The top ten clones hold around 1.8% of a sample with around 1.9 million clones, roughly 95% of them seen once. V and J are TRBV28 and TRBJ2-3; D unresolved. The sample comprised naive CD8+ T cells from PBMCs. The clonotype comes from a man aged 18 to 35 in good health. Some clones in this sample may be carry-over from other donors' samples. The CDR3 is CASSPLESSRTDTQYF. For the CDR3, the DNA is TGTGCCAGCAGTCCACTGGAGTCAAGTCGCACAGATACGCAGTATTTT.